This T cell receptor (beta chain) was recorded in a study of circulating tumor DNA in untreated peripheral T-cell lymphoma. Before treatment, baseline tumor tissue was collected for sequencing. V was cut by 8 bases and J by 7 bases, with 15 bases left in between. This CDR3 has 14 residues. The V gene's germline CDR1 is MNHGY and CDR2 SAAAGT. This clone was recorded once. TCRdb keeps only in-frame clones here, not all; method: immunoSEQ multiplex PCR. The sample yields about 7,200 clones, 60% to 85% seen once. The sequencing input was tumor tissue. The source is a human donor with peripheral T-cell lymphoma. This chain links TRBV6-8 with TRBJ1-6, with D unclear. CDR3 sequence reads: CASELGRLNSPLHF. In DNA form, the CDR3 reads TGTGCCAGCGAATTGGGGAGGCTAAATTCACCCCTCCACTTT.